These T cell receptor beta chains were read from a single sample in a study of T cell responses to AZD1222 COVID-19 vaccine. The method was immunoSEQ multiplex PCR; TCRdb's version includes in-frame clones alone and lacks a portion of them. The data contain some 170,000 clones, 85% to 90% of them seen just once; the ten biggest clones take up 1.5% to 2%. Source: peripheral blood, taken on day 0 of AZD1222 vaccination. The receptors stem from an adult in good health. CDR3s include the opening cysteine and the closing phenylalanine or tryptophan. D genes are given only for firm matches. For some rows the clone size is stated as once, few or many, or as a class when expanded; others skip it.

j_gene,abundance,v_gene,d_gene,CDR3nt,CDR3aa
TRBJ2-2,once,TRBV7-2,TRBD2,TGTGCCAGCAGCCCGGGGAGAACTAGCGGGACTGGGGAGCTGTTTTTT,CASSPGRTSGTGELFF
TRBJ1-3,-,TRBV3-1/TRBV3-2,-,TGTGCCAGCAGCCATTGGGACCTCTCTGGAAACACCATATATTTT,CASSHWDLSGNTIYF
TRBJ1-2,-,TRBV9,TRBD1,TGTGCCAGCAGCAACACAGGGGTCTATGGCTACACCTTC,CASSNTGVYGYTF
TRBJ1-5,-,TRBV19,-,TGTGCCAGTAGTATAACGGGCCAAAGGGGCTCGAATCAGCCCCAGCATTTT,CASSITGQRGSNQPQHF
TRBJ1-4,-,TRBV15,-,TGTGCCACCAGCAGAGATTCTTTTGAAAAACTGTTTTTT,CATSRDSFEKLFF
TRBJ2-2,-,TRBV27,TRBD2,TGTGCCAGCAGTGCGACTAGACTAGCGGGGAACACCGGGGAGCTGTTTTTT,CASSATRLAGNTGELFF
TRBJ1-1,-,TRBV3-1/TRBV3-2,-,TGTGCCAGCAGCCAAGGGGGGGCCCCGAACACTGAAGCTTTCTTT,CASSQGGAPNTEAFF
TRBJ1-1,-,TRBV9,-,TGTGCCAGCAGCGTAAAGACAGACAACACTGAAGCTTTCTTT,CASSVKTDNTEAFF
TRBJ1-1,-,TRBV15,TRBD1,TGTGCCACCAGCGGAAAAACAGGGGTATTCGGCACTGAAGCTTTCTTT,CATSGKTGVFGTEAFF
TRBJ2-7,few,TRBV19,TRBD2,TGTGCCAGTAGTGTCAGCGGGAGGGCCGAGCAGTACTTC,CASSVSGRAEQYF
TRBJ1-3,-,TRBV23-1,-,TGCGCCAGCAGTCAATCGAAACAGGCTGGAAACACCATATATTTT,CASSQSKQAGNTIYF
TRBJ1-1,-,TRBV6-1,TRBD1,TGTGCCAGCAGTGAAGCGCTGGCAGGGGGGGCAGCTTTCTTT,CASSEALAGGAAFF
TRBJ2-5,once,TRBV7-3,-,TGTGCCAGCAGCTTAAGCGCCCAAGAGACCCAGTACTTC,CASSLSAQETQYF
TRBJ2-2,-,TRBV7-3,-,TGTGCCAGCTCTGGGGGGGCAATCGGGGAGCTGTTTTTT,CASSGGAIGELFF
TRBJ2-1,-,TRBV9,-,TGTGCCAGCAGCGTAGCAGGGCTGTCCTACAATGAGCAGTTCTTC,CASSVAGLSYNEQFF
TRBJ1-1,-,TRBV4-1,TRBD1,TGCGCCAGCAGCCAAGATAACAGGGGTCCGGACACTGAAGCTTTCTTT,CASSQDNRGPDTEAFF
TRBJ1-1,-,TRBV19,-,TGTGCCAGTAGTAGGGGGGATAGTACCACTGAAGCTTTCTTT,CASSRGDSTTEAFF
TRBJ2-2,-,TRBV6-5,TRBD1,TGTGCCAGCAGGACAGGGGCTGACACCGGGGAGCTGTTTTTT,CASRTGADTGELFF
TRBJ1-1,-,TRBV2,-,TGTGCCAGCATCCTAAACACTGAAGCTTTCTTT,CASILNTEAFF
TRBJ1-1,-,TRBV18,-,TGTGCCAGCTCCCTCAGGGTAAACACTGAAGCTTTCTTT,CASSLRVNTEAFF
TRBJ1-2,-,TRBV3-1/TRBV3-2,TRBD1,TGTGCCAGCAGCCAAAAGGGGGCCTTTTCCAACTATGGCTACACCTTC,CASSQKGAFSNYGYTF
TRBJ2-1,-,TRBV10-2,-,TGCGCCAGCAGTGCTAGCGTAATCTACAATGAGCAGTTCTTC,CASSASVIYNEQFF
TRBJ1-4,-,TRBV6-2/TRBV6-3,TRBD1,TGTGCCAGCAGCCGACAGGGGAGTCATGAAAAACTGTTTTTT,CASSRQGSHEKLFF
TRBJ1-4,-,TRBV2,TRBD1,TGTGCCAGCAGTCCGGACAGGGATGAAAAACTGTTTTTT,CASSPDRDEKLFF
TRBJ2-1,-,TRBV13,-,TGTGCCAGCAGTTTACAGTACAATGAGCAGTTCTTC,CASSLQYNEQFF
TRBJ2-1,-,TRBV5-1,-,TGCGCCAGCAGCCCCGACACCAGCTCCTACAATGAGCAGTTCTTC,CASSPDTSSYNEQFF
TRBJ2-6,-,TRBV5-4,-,TGTGCCAGCAGCTTAGCGACTGCTGGGGCCAACGTCCTGACTTTC,CASSLATAGANVLTF
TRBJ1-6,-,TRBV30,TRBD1,TGTGCCTGGAGAGACAGGGGGCTAGGGGCACCCCTCCACTTT,CAWRDRGLGAPLHF
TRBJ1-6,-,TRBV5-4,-,TGTGCCAGCAGCTTGGGCGGCTCAGCCCCAGGCTCACCCCTCCACTTT,CASSLGGSAPGSPLHF
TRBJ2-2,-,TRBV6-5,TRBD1,TGTGCCAGCAGAAACGGACAGGGGATCACCGGGGAGCTGTTTTTT,CASRNGQGITGELFF
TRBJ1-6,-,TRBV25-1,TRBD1,TGTGCCAGCAGGGGGGACAGGGGGAATTCACCCCTCCACTTT,CASRGDRGNSPLHF
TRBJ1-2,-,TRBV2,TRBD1,TGTGCCAACAAGGACAGGGCCACATCGAGTGGCTACACCTTC,CANKDRATSSGYTF
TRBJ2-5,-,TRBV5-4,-,TGTGCCAGCAGCTTCGTGGGGGGCCCCGAGACCCAGTACTTC,CASSFVGGPETQYF
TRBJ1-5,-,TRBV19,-,TGTGCCAGTAGTATAGACAATCAGCCCCAGCATTTT,CASSIDNQPQHF
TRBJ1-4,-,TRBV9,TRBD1,TGTGCCAGCAGGGCTACAGGGGCAACTAATGAAAAACTGTTTTTT,CASRATGATNEKLFF
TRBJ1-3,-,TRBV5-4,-,TGTGCCAGCAGCTTGGACACAGGGCGTGCTGGAAACACCATATATTTT,CASSLDTGRAGNTIYF
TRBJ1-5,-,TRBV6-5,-,TGTGCCATCAAACCAGGTACCAATCAGCCCCAGCATTTT,CAIKPGTNQPQHF
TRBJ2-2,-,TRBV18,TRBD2,TGTGCCAGCTCACTTCGGACTAGCGCGGCAGGGGAGCTGTTTTTT,CASSLRTSAAGELFF
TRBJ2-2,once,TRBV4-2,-,TGTGCCAGCAGCCAAGCAGGGGCGGTCGCCGGGGAGCTGTTTTTT,CASSQAGAVAGELFF
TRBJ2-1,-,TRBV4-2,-,TGTGCCAGCAGCCAAGATGAGAACGGCTACAATGAGCAGTTCTTC,CASSQDENGYNEQFF
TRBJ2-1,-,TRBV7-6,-,TGTGCCAGCAGCTTAGGAGTGGAGTCCCGCGTCCGCGAGCAGTTCTTC,CASSLGVESRVREQFF
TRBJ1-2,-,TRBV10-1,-,TGCGCCAGCAGTGAGTCTCGCAGGGGCAACTATGGCTACACCTTC,CASSESRRGNYGYTF
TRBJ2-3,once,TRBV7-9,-,TGTGCCAGCAGCTTATACCCCAGAGGGGCCTCTAGCACAGATACGCAGTATTTT,CASSLYPRGASSTDTQYF
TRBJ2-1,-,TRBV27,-,TGTGCCAGCAGTTTAGCGGGTGGCTCCTACAATGAGCAGTTCTTC,CASSLAGGSYNEQFF
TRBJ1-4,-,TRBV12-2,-,TGTGCAAGTCGCTTAGCAAGGGAACCGGTAGGTGAAAAACTGTTTTTT,CASRLAREPVGEKLFF
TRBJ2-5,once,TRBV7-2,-,TGTGCCAGCAGCTTAGTGGAAGCGCCAGGGCAAGAGACCCAGTACTTC,CASSLVEAPGQETQYF